These T cell receptor beta chains were read from a single sample in a study of CD8 T cells in ankylosing spondylitis. A single record per CDR3 protein comes from TCRdb applying MiXCR to the 5' RACE reads. Of 400,000 or so distinct CDR3 sequences listed, roughly 26% are singletons. Input material: blood, either unsorted or a sorted T cell fraction (not recorded which). Source of these receptors: a male donor with ankylosing spondylitis. CDR3s include the opening cysteine and the closing phenylalanine or tryptophan. Fields, in order: D gene, clone size, J gene, V gene, CDR3 protein, CDR3 DNA. A D gene is named only where the DNA matches it firmly. Size is stated for part of the rows, as once, few or many counts, or as a class when the clone is expanded.

D gene: NA; clone size: NA; J gene: TRBJ2-3; V gene: TRBV12-3/TRBV12-4; CDR3 protein: CASRSGTDTDTQYF; CDR3 DNA: TGTGCCAGCAGGTCCGGGACCGACACAGATACGCAGTATTTT
D gene: TRBD2; clone size: few; J gene: TRBJ2-5; V gene: TRBV27; CDR3 protein: CASSSPAGGGETQYF; CDR3 DNA: TGTGCCAGCAGTTCCCCAGCGGGAGGTGGAGAGACCCAGTACTTC
D gene: NA; clone size: few; J gene: TRBJ1-4; V gene: TRBV7-9; CDR3 protein: CASSPLDLQGQEKLFF; CDR3 DNA: TGTGCCAGCAGCCCGCTTGACCTACAGGGCCAGGAAAAACTGTTTTTT
D gene: NA; clone size: few; J gene: TRBJ1-1; V gene: TRBV20-1; CDR3 protein: CSAREGSRNTEAFF; CDR3 DNA: TGCAGTGCTAGAGAGGGTTCGAGGAACACTGAAGCTTTCTTT
D gene: NA; clone size: many; J gene: TRBJ1-2; V gene: TRBV20-1; CDR3 protein: CSARGTADYGYTF; CDR3 DNA: TGCAGTGCTAGAGGGACCGCGGACTATGGCTACACCTTC
D gene: NA; clone size: NA; J gene: TRBJ1-2; V gene: TRBV14; CDR3 protein: CASSQDWQGFYGYTF; CDR3 DNA: TGTGCCAGCAGCCAAGATTGGCAGGGTTTCTATGGCTACACCTTC
D gene: TRBD2; clone size: few; J gene: TRBJ2-5; V gene: TRBV3-1; CDR3 protein: CASSAGLPQETQYF; CDR3 DNA: TGTGCCAGCAGCGCGGGACTACCCCAAGAGACCCAGTACTTC
D gene: TRBD1; clone size: NA; J gene: TRBJ2-3; V gene: TRBV29-1; CDR3 protein: CSGVKGTGSDTQYF; CDR3 DNA: TGCAGCGGCGTTAAGGGGACAGGGTCAGATACGCAGTATTTT
D gene: TRBD2; clone size: few; J gene: TRBJ2-1; V gene: TRBV11-1; CDR3 protein: CASSLVGGTSGAYNEQFF; CDR3 DNA: TGTGCCAGCAGCTTAGTAGGCGGGACTAGCGGAGCCTACAATGAGCAGTTCTTC
D gene: NA; clone size: NA; J gene: TRBJ1-4; V gene: TRBV20-1; CDR3 protein: CSARTLNRGKLFF; CDR3 DNA: TGCAGTGCAAGGACGCTCAATAGGGGAAAACTGTTTTTT
D gene: TRBD1; clone size: NA; J gene: TRBJ2-3; V gene: TRBV24-1; CDR3 protein: CATARQGSTDTQYF; CDR3 DNA: TGTGCCACCGCTAGACAGGGTAGTACAGATACGCAGTATTTT
D gene: NA; clone size: few; J gene: TRBJ2-2; V gene: TRBV3-1; CDR3 protein: CASSQELALGTGELFF; CDR3 DNA: TGTGCCAGCAGCCAAGAGTTGGCGCTGGGCACCGGGGAGCTGTTTTTT